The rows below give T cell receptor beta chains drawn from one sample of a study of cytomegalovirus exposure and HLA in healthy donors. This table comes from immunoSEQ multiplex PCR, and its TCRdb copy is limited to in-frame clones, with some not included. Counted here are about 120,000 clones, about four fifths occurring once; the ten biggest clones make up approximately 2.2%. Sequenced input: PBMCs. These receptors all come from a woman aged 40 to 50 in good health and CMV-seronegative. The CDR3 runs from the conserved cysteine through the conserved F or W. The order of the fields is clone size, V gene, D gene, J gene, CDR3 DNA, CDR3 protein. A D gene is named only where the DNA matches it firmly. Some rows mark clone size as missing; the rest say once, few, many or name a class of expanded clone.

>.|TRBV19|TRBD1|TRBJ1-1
TGTGCCAGTAGTGAACAGGGGAGGAAGAACACTGAAGCTTTCTTT
CASSEQGRKNTEAFF
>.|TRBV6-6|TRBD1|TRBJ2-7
TGTGCCAGCAGTTACTCGGACAGGGGTTACGAGCAGTACTTC
CASSYSDRGYEQYF
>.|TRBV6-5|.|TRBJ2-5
TGTGCCAGCAGTCAGGGGACCCAAGAGACCCAGTACTTC
CASSQGTQETQYF
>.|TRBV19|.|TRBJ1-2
TGTGCCAGTACCCGGGACTCACCCTATGGCTACACCTTC
CASTRDSPYGYTF
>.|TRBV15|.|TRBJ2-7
TGTGCCACCAGCAGAGAATCCGGTTACGAGCAGTACTTC
CATSRESGYEQYF
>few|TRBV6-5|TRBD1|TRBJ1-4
TGTGCCAGCAGACCGAGACAGGGACCTAATGAAAAACTGTTTTTT
CASRPRQGPNEKLFF
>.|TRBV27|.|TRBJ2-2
TGTGCCAGCAGTTTAAAGGGGGAGAGGTACACCGGGGAGCTGTTTTTT
CASSLKGERYTGELFF
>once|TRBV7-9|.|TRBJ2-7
TGTGCCAGCAGCAGGGGAATTAAAGCGGCCGGAGGGGGGGTATACGAGCAGTACTTC
CASSRGIKAAGGGVYEQYF
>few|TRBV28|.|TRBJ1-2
TGTGCCAGCAGAATAGGGCTGGCAGGGATACATGGCTACACCTTC
CASRIGLAGIHGYTF
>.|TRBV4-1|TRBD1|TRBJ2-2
TGCGCCAGCAGCCCGGGCCCCCGGACAGGGGGCTCCGGGGAGCTGTTTTTT
CASSPGPRTGGSGELFF
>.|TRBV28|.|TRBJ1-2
TGTGCCAGCAGCCCTGGAGGGGGGGGTCGAGGCTACACCTTC
CASSPGGGGRGYTF
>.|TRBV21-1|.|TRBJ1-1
TGTGCCAGCAGCAAATGGGACAGGGTGAACACTGAAGCTTTCTTT
CASSKWDRVNTEAFF
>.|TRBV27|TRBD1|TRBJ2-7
TGTGCCAGCAGCTTGGGACAGCGAAACTCCTACGAGCAGTACTTC
CASSLGQRNSYEQYF
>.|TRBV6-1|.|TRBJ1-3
TGTGCCAGCAGACAAACAGGGAACTCTGGAAACACCATATATTTT
CASRQTGNSGNTIYF
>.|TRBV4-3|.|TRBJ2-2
TGCGCCAGCAGCGCATCCCGGACAGTCACAGTCACCGGGGAGCTGTTTTTT
CASSASRTVTVTGELFF
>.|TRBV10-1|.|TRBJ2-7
TGCGCCAGCATCTTCAAGCCCCCACAGGGATATTACTACGAGCGGTACTTC
CASIFKPPQGYYYERYF
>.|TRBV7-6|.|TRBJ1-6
TGTGCCAGCAGCTTAGGCGCGGGGAATTCACCCCTCCACTTT
CASSLGAGNSPLHF
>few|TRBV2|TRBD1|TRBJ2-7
TGTGCCAGCAGTGAATGTGGACAGGGCTGCGAGCAGTACTTC
CASSECGQGCEQYF
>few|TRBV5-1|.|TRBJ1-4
TGCGCCAGCAGCTCCGGACAGACTGCAACTAATGAAAAACTGTTTTTT
CASSSGQTATNEKLFF
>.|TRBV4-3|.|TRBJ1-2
TGCGCCAGCAGCCGTAGCGTGGAGGGTAACTATGGCTACACCTTC
CASSRSVEGNYGYTF
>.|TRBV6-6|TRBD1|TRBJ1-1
TGTGCCAGCAGTTACGCGCCGGGACAGGGGTCCACTGAAGCTTTCTTT
CASSYAPGQGSTEAFF
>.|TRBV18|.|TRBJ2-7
TGTGCCAGCTCACAAAGGACGGGAGAGGGAATCTACGAGCAGTACTTC
CASSQRTGEGIYEQYF
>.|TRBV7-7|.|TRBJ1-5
TGTGCCAGCAGCTTAATACAGGGCCCCCATAATAGCAATCAGCCCCAGCATTTT
CASSLIQGPHNSNQPQHF
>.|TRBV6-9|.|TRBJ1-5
TGTGCCAGCAGGCTCCGGGACAAAGATCAGCCCCAGCATTTT
CASRLRDKDQPQHF
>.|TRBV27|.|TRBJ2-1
TGTGCCAGCAGTTCGGTTGGTGAGCAGTTCTTC
CASSSVGEQFF
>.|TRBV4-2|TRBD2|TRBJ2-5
TGTGCCAGCAGCCAAGAGTTATTAGCGGGGGGCCCGGGGGTCCAGTACTTC
CASSQELLAGGPGVQYF
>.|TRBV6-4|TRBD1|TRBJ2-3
TGTGCCAGCAGTAGACAGGGGGCGGAAGATACGCAGTATTTT
CASSRQGAEDTQYF
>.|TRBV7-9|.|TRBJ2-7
TGTGCCAGCACCACTGATCGGCCGAGGCCTCACGAGCAGTACTTC
CASTTDRPRPHEQYF
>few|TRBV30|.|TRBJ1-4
TGTGCCTGGAGCCAGGAAGAAAAACTGTTTTTT
CAWSQEEKLFF
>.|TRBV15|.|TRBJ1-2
TGTGCCACCAGCAGAGAACTCTCCACGTCTAACTATGGCTACACCTTC
CATSRELSTSNYGYTF
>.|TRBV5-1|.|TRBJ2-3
TGCGCCAGCAGCCCACGACTAGGTCGTCGAACAGATACGCAGTATTTT
CASSPRLGRRTDTQYF